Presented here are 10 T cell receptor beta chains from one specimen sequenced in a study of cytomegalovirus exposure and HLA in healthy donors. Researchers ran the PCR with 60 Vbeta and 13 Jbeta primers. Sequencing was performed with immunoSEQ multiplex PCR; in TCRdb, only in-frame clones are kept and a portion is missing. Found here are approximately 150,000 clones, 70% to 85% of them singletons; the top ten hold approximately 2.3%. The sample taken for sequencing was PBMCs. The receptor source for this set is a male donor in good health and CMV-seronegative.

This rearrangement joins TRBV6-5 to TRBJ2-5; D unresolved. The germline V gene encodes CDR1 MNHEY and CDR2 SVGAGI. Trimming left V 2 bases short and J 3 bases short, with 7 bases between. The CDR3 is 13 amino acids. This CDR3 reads CASSYGQKETQYF. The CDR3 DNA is TGTGCCAGCAGTTACGGGCAGAAAGAGACCCAGTACTTC.

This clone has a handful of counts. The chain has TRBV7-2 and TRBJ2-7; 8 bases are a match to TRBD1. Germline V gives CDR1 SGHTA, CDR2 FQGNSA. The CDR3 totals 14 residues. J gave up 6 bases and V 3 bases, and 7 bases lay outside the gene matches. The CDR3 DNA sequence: TGTGCCAGCAGCTTCGACAGGGGATTTCTCGAGCAGTACTTC. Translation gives CASSFDRGFLEQYF. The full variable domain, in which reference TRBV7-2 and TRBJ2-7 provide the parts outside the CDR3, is GAGVSQSPSNKVTEKGKDVELRCDPISGHTALYWYRQSLGQGLEFLIYFQGNSAPDKSGLPSDRFSAERTGGSVSTLTIQRTQQEDSAVYLCASSFDRGFLEQYFGPGTRLTVT.

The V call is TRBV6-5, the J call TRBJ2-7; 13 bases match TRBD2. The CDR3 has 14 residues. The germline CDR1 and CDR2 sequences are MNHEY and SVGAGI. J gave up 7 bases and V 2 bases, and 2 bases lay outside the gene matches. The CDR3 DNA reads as TGTGCCAGCAGTTACGGGACTAGCGGGGATGAGCAGTACTTC. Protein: CASSYGTSGDEQYF.

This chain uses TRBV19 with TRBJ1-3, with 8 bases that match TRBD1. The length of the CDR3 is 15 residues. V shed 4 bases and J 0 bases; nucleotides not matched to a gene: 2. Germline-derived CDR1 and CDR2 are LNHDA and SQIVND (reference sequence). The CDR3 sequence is CASSTGTGSGNTIYF. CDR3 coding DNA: TGTGCCAGTAGTACCGGGACAGGCTCTGGAAACACCATATATTTT. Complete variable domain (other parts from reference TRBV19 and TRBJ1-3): DGGITQSPKYLFRKEGQNVTLSCEQNLNHDAMYWYRQDPGQGLRLIYYSQIVNDFQKGDIAEGYSVSREKKESFPLTVTSAQKNPTAFYLCASSTGTGSGNTIYFGEGSWLTVV.

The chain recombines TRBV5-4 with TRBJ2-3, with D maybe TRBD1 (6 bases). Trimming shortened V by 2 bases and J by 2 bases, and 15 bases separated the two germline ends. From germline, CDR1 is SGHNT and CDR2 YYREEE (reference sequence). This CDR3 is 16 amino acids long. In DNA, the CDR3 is TGTGCCAGCAGCTTTTTGATGACAGGCCTCACAGATACGCAGTATTTT. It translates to CASSFLMTGLTDTQYF. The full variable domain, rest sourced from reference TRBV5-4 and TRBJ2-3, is ETGVTQSPTHLIKTRGQQVTLRCSSQSGHNTVSWYQQALGQGPQFIFQYYREEENGRGNFPPRFSGLQFPNYSSELNVNALELDDSALYLCASSFLMTGLTDTQYFGPGTRLTVL.

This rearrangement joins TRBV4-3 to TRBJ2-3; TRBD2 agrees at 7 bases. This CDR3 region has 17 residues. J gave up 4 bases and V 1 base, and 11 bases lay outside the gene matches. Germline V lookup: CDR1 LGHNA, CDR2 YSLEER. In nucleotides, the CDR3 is TGCGCCAGCAGCCAAGCCCTGGGCGGGAGTGGCGCAGATACGCAGTATTTT. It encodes CASSQALGGSGADTQYF.

In nucleotides, the CDR3 is TGTGCCAGCAGCTTAGGCTGGACTAGCGGACTCACAGATACGCAGTATTTT. It translates to CASSLGWTSGLTDTQYF. The chain joins TRBV13 to TRBJ2-3; TRBD2 matches at 10 bases. Germline V gene data show CDR1 as PRHDT and CDR2 as FYEKMQ (reference sequence). The CDR3 loop spans 17 amino acids. After removal of 0 bases from V and 2 bases from J, the junction contained 5 bases not matched to a gene. The entire variable domain, with the rest obtained from reference TRBV13 and TRBJ2-3, is as follows: AAGVIQSPRHLIKEKRETATLKCYPIPRHDTVYWYQQGPGQDPQFLISFYEKMQSDKGSIPDRFSAQQFSDYHSELNMSSLELGDSALYFCASSLGWTSGLTDTQYFGPGTRLTVL.

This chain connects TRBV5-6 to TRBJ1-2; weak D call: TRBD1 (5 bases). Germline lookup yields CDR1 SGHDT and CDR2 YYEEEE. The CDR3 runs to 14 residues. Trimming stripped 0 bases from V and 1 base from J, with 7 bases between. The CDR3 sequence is CASSLGTNNYGYTF. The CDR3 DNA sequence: TGTGCCAGCAGCTTGGGGACAAATAACTATGGCTACACCTTC. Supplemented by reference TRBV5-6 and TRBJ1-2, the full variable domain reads DAGVTQSPTHLIKTRGQQVTLRCSPKSGHDTVSWYQQALGQGPQFIFQYYEEEERQRGNFPDRFSGHQFPNYSSELNVNALLLGDSALYLCASSLGTNNYGYTFGSGTRLTVV.

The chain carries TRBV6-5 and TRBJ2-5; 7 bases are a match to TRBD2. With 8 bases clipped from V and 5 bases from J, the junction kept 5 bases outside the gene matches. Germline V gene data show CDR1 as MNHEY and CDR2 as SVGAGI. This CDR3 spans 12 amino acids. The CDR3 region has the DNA TGTGCCAGCGGGATGGGGGGGGAGACCCAGTACTTC. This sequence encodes CASGMGGETQYF.

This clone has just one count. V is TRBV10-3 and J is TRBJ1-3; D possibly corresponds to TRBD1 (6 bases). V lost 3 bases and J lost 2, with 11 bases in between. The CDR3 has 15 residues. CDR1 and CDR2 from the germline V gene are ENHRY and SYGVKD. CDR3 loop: CAISDHRVAGNTIYF. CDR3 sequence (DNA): TGTGCCATCAGTGATCACAGGGTGGCTGGAAACACCATATATTTT.